The 6 T cell receptor beta chains given below trace back to one sample, sequenced in a study of T cells after yellow fever vaccination. TCRdb itself ran the 5' RACE reads through MiXCR, one entry per CDR3 protein. The table shows fewer than 650,000 distinct CDR3 sequences, with roughly 22% occurring only once. The sample consisted of PBMCs, taken roughly 20 days after the first yellow fever vaccination. These receptors all stem from a man in his late teens or twenties who received the YFV17D yellow fever vaccine.

A remark on this clonotype: One end of the junction is discordant with germline, which a read error may explain. V gene TRBV24-1 combines with J gene TRBJ2-1, with 12 nucleotides matching TRBD2. Germline CDR1 and CDR2: KGHDR and SFDVKD. The CDR3 runs to 14 residues. The DNA of the CDR3 is TGTGCCACCAGCACTAGCGGGGGGTCCAATGCGCAGTTCTTC. Amino acid sequence: CATSTSGGSNAQFF.

This clonotype appeared a few times. The chain couples TRBV7-2 to TRBJ1-5; no clear D gene. This CDR3 has 16 residues. The germline V and J ends were trimmed by 5 bases and 1 base, with 15 bases remaining between them. CDR1 is SGHTA and CDR2 is FQGNSA in the germline V gene. The CDR3 nucleotides read TGTGCCAGCAGCCCCGGACGCCACCCCAGCAATCAGCCCCAGCATTTT. As protein: CASSPGRHPSNQPQHF.

This clonotype was picked up a small number of times. The gene calls are TRBV6-6 and TRBJ2-5, with D tentatively TRBD2 (5 bases). This CDR3 has 11 amino acids. The germline gives CDR1 MNHNY, CDR2 SVGAGI (reference sequence). Trimming stripped 8 bases from V and 4 bases from J, with 8 bases between. CDR3 DNA sequence: TGTGCCAGCGGGAGCCTAGAGACCCAGTACTTC. The encoded protein is CASGSLETQYF.

This clonotype showed up just a few times. V and J are TRBV28 and TRBJ2-7; D possibly corresponds to TRBD1 (5 bases). The germline V and J ends were trimmed by 6 bases and 1 base, with 13 bases remaining between them. Germline CDR1 and CDR2: MDHEN and SYDVKM. This CDR3 comprises 14 residues. CDR3 bases: TGTGCCAGCAGCTATCCGACAGTTTCCTACGAGCAGTACTTC. Encoded protein: CASSYPTVSYEQYF.

The chain couples TRBV11-1 to TRBJ2-3; TRBD2 matches at 7 bases. After removal of 5 bases from V and 0 bases from J, the junction contained 20 bases not matched to a gene. The CDR3 consists of 20 residues. The germline V gene has CDR1 SGHAT and CDR2 FQDESV (reference sequence). Here the CDR3 reads CASSLRGLEYQLTSTDTQYF. DNA of the CDR3: TGTGCCAGCAGCCTCCGTGGACTAGAATATCAACTTACTAGCACAGATACGCAGTATTTT.

The chain uses TRBV5-1 and TRBJ2-2; 10 nucleotides line up with TRBD2. The J segment lost 4 bases and the V segment lost 5 bases, leaving 8 bases of the junction unmatched. Looked up from germline, CDR1 is SGHRS and CDR2 is YFSETQ. This CDR3 has 16 amino acids. The CDR3 reads CASRTTSGAFTGELFF. CDR3 DNA: TGCGCCAGCAGGACCACTAGCGGGGCCTTCACCGGGGAGCTGTTTTTT.